This T cell receptor (beta chain) originates from a study of T cells after yellow fever vaccination. Study-wide findings and caveats: Abundant clonotypes from the bulk population could have been carried over as contaminants into FACS-sorted repertoires. When the response was secondary, it was weaker but reached its peak faster, day 5 versus 15.

CDR1 MNHEY and CDR2 SVGEGT come from the germline V gene. V dropped 6 bases and J dropped 5 bases, with 13 bases sitting between them. CDR3 length equals 14 residues. This clonotype was detected only a few times. Its antigen is currently unknown. Conversion of TCR transcripts into cDNA relied on 5'RACE template switching, which added a universal primer site and UMIs. TCRdb re-called the 5' RACE reads with MiXCR, one entry per CDR3 protein. Of hundreds of thousands of distinct CDR3 sequences listed, roughly 12% are singletons. The clonotype was recovered from a young man who received the YFV17D yellow fever vaccine. The sequencing here drew on PBMCs, taken on the day of the yellow fever booster vaccination. The chain carries TRBV6-2 or TRBV6-3 and TRBJ2-2, with a possible D match to TRBD2 (5 bases). CDR3 sequence (DNA): TGTGCCAGCAGAAACACCGGGGTTACCGGGGAGCTGTTTTTT. It yields the protein CASRNTGVTGELFF.